The 16 T cell receptor beta chains below come from one sample, sequenced in a study of T cell responses to AZD1222 COVID-19 vaccine. Sequencing was performed with immunoSEQ multiplex PCR; in TCRdb, only in-frame clones are kept and a portion is missing. The sample consists of 150,000 to 200,000 clones, 75% to 90% of them appearing once. The input for sequencing was peripheral blood, taken on day 0 of AZD1222 vaccination. The origin of the receptors is an adult in good health.

The rearrangement links TRBV13 to TRBJ1-1; perhaps TRBD1 as D (5 bases). The CDR3 consists of 15 residues. Germline values: CDR1 PRHDT, CDR2 FYEKMQ (reference sequence). Trimming pared 5 bases from V and 4 bases from J, leaving 17 bases between. CDR3 bases: TGTGCCAGCAGCCACTCGTTAGGGGCGAGCACTGAAGCTTTCTTT. Residues: CASSHSLGASTEAFF.

This chain links TRBV3-1 (or the pseudogene TRBV3-2) with TRBJ2-7; 10 nucleotides agree with TRBD2. Germline V gene sequence: CDR1 LGHDT, CDR2 YNNKEL (reference sequence). Trimming at V came to 5 bases and at J to 8 bases, leaving 6 bases not matched to a gene. This CDR3 has 13 amino acids. CDR3 nucleotides: TGTGCCAGCAGCGGTACTAGCGGGGATAAGCAGTACTTC. Its translation is CASSGTSGDKQYF.

The chain employs TRBV28 and TRBJ2-2, with a possible D match to TRBD2 (6 bases). V lost 5 bases to trimming and J lost 2 bases, with 18 bases between them. Germline V gives CDR1 MDHEN, CDR2 SYDVKM. This CDR3 spans 17 amino acids. CDR3 loop: CASSPTRAGLNTGELFF. In nucleotides, the CDR3 is TGTGCCAGCAGTCCTACCCGAGCGGGCTTAAACACCGGGGAGCTGTTTTTT. Based on the CDR3 plus reference TRBV28 and TRBJ2-2, the full variable domain is DVKVTQSSRYLVKRTGEKVFLECVQDMDHENMFWYRQDPGLGLRLIYFSYDVKMKEKGDIPEGYSVSREKKERFSLILESASTNQTSMYLCASSPTRAGLNTGELFFGEGSRLTVL.

The chain recombines TRBV5-4 with TRBJ2-1; D is ambiguous. The CDR3 spans 12 residues. Germline values: CDR1 SGHNT, CDR2 YYREEE (reference sequence). Trimming left V 1 base short and J 7 bases short, with 6 bases between. The CDR3 DNA reads as TGTGCCAGCAGCTTGTTTAGTAATGAGCAGTTCTTC. This encodes CASSLFSNEQFF.

The chain uses TRBV6-5 and TRBJ2-1, with TRBD1 matching over 9 bases. The CDR3 totals 12 residues. The V and J ends lost 10 bases and 9 bases, in that order; junction bases with no gene match: 7. Germline V gene data show CDR1 as MNHEY and CDR2 as SVGAGI. CDR3 nucleotide sequence: TGTGCCACATGGACAGGGGACGGTGAGCAGTTCTTC. Residues: CATWTGDGEQFF.

The DNA of the CDR3 is TGTGCCAGCAGCTTAGTTGGGGGTCAGGCAAACGGCAATGAGCAGTTCTTC. Its protein product is CASSLVGGQANGNEQFF. The chain is built from TRBV7-2 and TRBJ2-1, with D perhaps TRBD1 or TRBD2 (5 bases each). The CDR3 runs 17 residues. The V gene's germline CDR1 is SGHTA and CDR2 FQGNSA. Trimming left V 1 base short and J 6 bases short, with 19 bases between.

The rearrangement uses TRBV20-1 and TRBJ1-6; D unclear. The CDR3 consists of 11 residues. Trimming stripped 6 bases from V and 8 bases from J, with 8 bases between. Germline lookup yields CDR1 DFQATT and CDR2 SNEGSKA (reference sequence). The CDR3 is CSARRDSPLHF. CDR3 bases: TGCAGTGCCCGGAGGGATTCACCCCTCCACTTT.

The gene calls are TRBV4-2 and TRBJ1-5; unclear D gene. Germline CDR1 and CDR2: LGHNA and YNFKEQ. The V end was cut by 1 base, the J end by 0 bases, with 4 bases between. CDR3 length equals 14 residues. CDR3 in DNA: TGTGCCAGCAGCCAAGGGAATAGCAATCAGCCCCAGCATTTT. Translation gives CASSQGNSNQPQHF.

This chain connects TRBV6-5 to TRBJ2-3; 9 bases align to TRBD2. There are 16 residues in the CDR3. In germline, CDR1 is MNHEY, CDR2 SVGAGI. V gave up 0 bases and J gave up 1 base; unmatched junction bases: 2. Here the CDR3 reads CASSYSGLAGTDTQYF. CDR3 nucleotide sequence: TGTGCCAGCAGTTACTCGGGACTAGCTGGCACAGATACGCAGTATTTT.

This clone occurred a few times. The rearrangement links TRBV7-9 to TRBJ1-2, with D unresolved. Trimming took 3 bases from V and 10 from J, leaving 15 bases between them. Germline CDR1 and CDR2: SEHNR and FQNEAQ (reference sequence). This CDR3 is built from 13 residues. CDR3 sequence (DNA): TGTGCCAGCAGCTTGCCGGGCCCAGATATCTACACCTTC. Protein sequence: CASSLPGPDIYTF.

This chain links TRBV5-1 with TRBJ2-3; D unclear. Germline V gives CDR1 SGHRS, CDR2 YFSETQ. V was shortened by 4 bases and J by 6 bases, with 9 bases between the two germline ends. The CDR3 totals 12 residues. Here the CDR3 reads CASSLERDTQYF. In DNA, the CDR3 is TGCGCCAGCAGCCTCGAGAGGGATACGCAGTATTTT.

V is TRBV7-3 and J is TRBJ2-1, with 8 positions matching TRBD2. The CDR3 length is 15 residues. V shed 11 bases, J shed 4 bases, and the junction held 13 bases outside the gene matches. The V gene's germline CDR1 is SGHTA and CDR2 FQGTGA. The CDR3 here is CASAPTSGTYNEQFF. The CDR3 DNA follows: TGTGCCTCAGCCCCCACTAGCGGTACGTACAATGAGCAGTTCTTC.

The gene calls are TRBV6-5 and TRBJ1-4; tentative D call: TRBD1 (5 bases). This CDR3 spans 13 amino acids. V gave up 6 bases and J gave up 5 bases, with 10 bases separating them. Germline CDR1 is MNHEY and CDR2 is SVGAGI. The CDR3 nucleotides read TGTGCCAGCAGGAGCAGGGTGAATGAAAAACTGTTTTTT. It yields the protein CASRSRVNEKLFF.

This chain links TRBV14 with TRBJ2-2, with 8 positions matching TRBD2. Trimming took 3 bases from V and 5 from J; bases not matched to a gene: 14. Germline CDR1 reads SGHDN; CDR2 reads FVKESK. The CDR3 is 18 residues long. CDR3: CASSHRRTGTSKTGELFF. The CDR3 nucleotides are TGTGCCAGCAGCCACAGGAGAACCGGGACTAGTAAGACCGGGGAGCTGTTTTTT.

CDR3 bases: TGTGCCAGCAGCCCTAAGACCAAAGGACAGGGGGACTCCTACACCTTC. It translates to CASSPKTKGQGDSYTF. The J gene is TRBJ1-2, the V gene TRBV14; 10 nucleotides agree with TRBD1. Germline CDR1 and CDR2: SGHDN and FVKESK. V lost 4 bases to trimming and J lost 10 bases; unmatched junction nucleotides: 15. This CDR3 spans 16 amino acids. Supplemented by reference TRBV14 and TRBJ1-2, the full variable domain reads EAGVTQFPSHSVIEKGQTVTLRCDPISGHDNLYWYRRVMGKEIKFLLHFVKESKQDESGMPNNRFLAERTGGTYSTLKVQPAELEDSGVYFCASSPKTKGQGDSYTFGSGTRLTVV.

The gene calls are TRBV9 and TRBJ2-1; 8 positions agree with TRBD2. Per the germline V gene, CDR1 is SGDLS and CDR2 is YYNGEE. V lost 3 bases and J lost 0; bases outside the gene matches: 2. This CDR3 region has 15 residues. Here the CDR3 DNA reads TGTGCCAGCAGCGCCAGCGGGAGCTCCTACAATGAGCAGTTCTTC. As protein: CASSASGSSYNEQFF.